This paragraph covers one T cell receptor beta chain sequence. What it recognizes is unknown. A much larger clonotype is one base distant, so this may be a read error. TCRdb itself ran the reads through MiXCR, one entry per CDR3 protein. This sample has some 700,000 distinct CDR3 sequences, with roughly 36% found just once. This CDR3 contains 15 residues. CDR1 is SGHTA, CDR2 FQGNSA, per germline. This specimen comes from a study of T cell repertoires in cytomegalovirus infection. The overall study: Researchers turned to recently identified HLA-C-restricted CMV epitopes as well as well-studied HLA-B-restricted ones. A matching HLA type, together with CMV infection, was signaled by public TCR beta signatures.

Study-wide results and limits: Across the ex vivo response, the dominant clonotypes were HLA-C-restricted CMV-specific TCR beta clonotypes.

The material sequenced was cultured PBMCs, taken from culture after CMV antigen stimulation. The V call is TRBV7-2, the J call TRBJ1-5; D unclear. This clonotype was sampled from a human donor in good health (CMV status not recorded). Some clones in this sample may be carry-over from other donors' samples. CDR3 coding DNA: TGTGCCAACAGCTTAGGAGTCGCGGGCAATCAGCCCCAGCATTTT. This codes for CANSLGVAGNQPQHF. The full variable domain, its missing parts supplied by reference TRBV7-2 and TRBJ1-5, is GAGVSQSPSNKVTEKGKDVELRCDPISGHTALYWYRQSLGQGLEFLIYFQGNSAPDKSGLPSDRFSAERTGGSVSTLTIQRTQQEDSAVYLCANSLGVAGNQPQHFGDGTRLSIL.